Only a few counts were recorded for the clone carrying this T cell receptor beta chain. Its antigen is not identified. The data were obtained in a study of cytomegalovirus exposure and HLA in healthy donors. Findings and limits, study-wide: Sequencing likely produced, as an artifact, a cluster of highly shared sequence variants. Indistinguishability led to the exclusion of some V segments, TRBV6-2 and TRBV6-3 included. Researchers had no immune exposure information except CMV serostatus available. Data from an earlier analysis indicated that most TCR beta V segments were productive either about 87% or about 30% of the time.

Germline V gene sequence: CDR1 SGHRS, CDR2 YFSETQ. The CDR3 contains 15 residues. V was clipped by 6 bases and J by 3 bases, with 16 bases between them. PCR primers comprised 60 Vbeta and 13 Jbeta primers. Repertoires were generated with immunoSEQ multiplex PCR, while TCRdb's copy carries only in-frame clones and drops some. This sample has 65,000 to 80,000 clones, with around 79% found just once. The sample comprised PBMCs. This clonotype was sampled from a middle-aged woman in good health and CMV-seropositive. The chain employs TRBV5-1 and TRBJ2-1; D perhaps matches TRBD2 (6 bases). The CDR3 DNA is TGCGCCAGCAATCCGGCGGGATCGGGCTACAATGAGCAGTTCTTC. Its translation: CASNPAGSGYNEQFF.